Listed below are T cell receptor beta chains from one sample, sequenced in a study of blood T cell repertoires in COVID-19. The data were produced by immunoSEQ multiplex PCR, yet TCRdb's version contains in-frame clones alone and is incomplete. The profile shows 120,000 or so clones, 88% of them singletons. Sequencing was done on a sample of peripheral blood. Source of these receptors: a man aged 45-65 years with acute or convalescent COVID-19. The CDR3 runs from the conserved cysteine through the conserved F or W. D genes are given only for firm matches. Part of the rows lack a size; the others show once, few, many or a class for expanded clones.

TGTGCCAGCAGTGAAGGGGCAGGTGGCGGGAGAAGCACAGATACGCAGTATTTT,CASSEGAGGGRSTDTQYF,TRBD2,TRBJ2-3,TRBV25-1,NA
TGTGCCAGCAGCCAATCGGGGAAGACCCAGTACTTC,CASSQSGKTQYF,NA,TRBJ2-5,TRBV14,NA
TGTGCCAGCAGTTTTACCGGGACAGGGGACACTGAAGCTTTCTTT,CASSFTGTGDTEAFF,TRBD1,TRBJ1-1,TRBV6-6,NA
TGTGCCAGCGGATCCCGGGACAGGGGTCCCTCCTTCCTTACCGAGCAGTACTTC,CASGSRDRGPSFLTEQYF,NA,TRBJ2-7,TRBV21-1,few
TGCGCCAGCAGCCAACCGACAGCGAACACCGGGGAGCTGTTTTTT,CASSQPTANTGELFF,NA,TRBJ2-2,TRBV4-1,NA
TGCGCCAGCAGCCCGTCGACAGGGTGGATCTTCGAGCAGTACTTC,CASSPSTGWIFEQYF,TRBD1,TRBJ2-7,TRBV4-3,once
TGCGCCAGCAGCTTGGCGCCTAGCGGGAGTGGAGAGACCCAGTACTTC,CASSLAPSGSGETQYF,TRBD2,TRBJ2-5,TRBV5-1,NA
TGTGCCAGCAGTTACCTTGGCGGGAGGGTCGACACCGGGGAGCTGTTTTTT,CASSYLGGRVDTGELFF,TRBD2,TRBJ2-2,TRBV6-2/TRBV6-3,NA
TGTGCCAGCAGTTACGGGGACATCTCTTACACCGGGGAGCTGTTTTTT,CASSYGDISYTGELFF,NA,TRBJ2-2,TRBV6-2/TRBV6-3,once
TGTGCCAGCAGCCGAGTTGAATACAATGAGCAGTTCTTC,CASSRVEYNEQFF,NA,TRBJ2-1,TRBV3-1/TRBV3-2,NA
TGTGCCAGCAGCCCGGGACAGCACCATGGCTACACCTTC,CASSPGQHHGYTF,TRBD1,TRBJ1-2,TRBV7-9,NA
TGTGCCAGTAGTATCCCCCCCGGCAGGGTTAGCAATCAGCCCCAGCATTTT,CASSIPPGRVSNQPQHF,NA,TRBJ1-5,TRBV19,NA
TGTGCCAGCCCAGGGATAGCGGGAGGTAAAAACATTCAGTACTTC,CASPGIAGGKNIQYF,NA,TRBJ2-4,TRBV21-1,NA
TGTGCCAGCAGCTTAGGACTAGCGGAACACTACGAGCAGTACTTC,CASSLGLAEHYEQYF,TRBD2,TRBJ2-7,TRBV7-2,NA
TGTGCCAGCAGTTTACGGGGACTAGCGGGCTCCTACGAGCAGTACTTC,CASSLRGLAGSYEQYF,TRBD2,TRBJ2-7,TRBV27,NA
TGTGCCAGTAGTCCGGGACTGAGCAACACTGAAGCTTTCTTT,CASSPGLSNTEAFF,NA,TRBJ1-1,TRBV19,NA
TGTGCCAGCAGCCCCATGCAGGGATTCTACGAGCAGTACTTC,CASSPMQGFYEQYF,NA,TRBJ2-7,TRBV14,NA
TGTGCCAGCAGCCCCCCGGACTTCACAGATACGCAGTATTTT,CASSPPDFTDTQYF,NA,TRBJ2-3,TRBV11-2,NA
TGTGCCAGCTCACCAGGGGATTTTGGAGGAGAGACCCAGTACTTC,CASSPGDFGGETQYF,NA,TRBJ2-5,TRBV18,NA
TGCGCCAGCAGCGCGGGGAACTTACAAGAGACCCAGTACTTC,CASSAGNLQETQYF,NA,TRBJ2-5,TRBV5-1,NA
TGTGCCAGCAGCTTAGGCCCCAGTAATGAGCAGTTCTTC,CASSLGPSNEQFF,NA,TRBJ2-1,TRBV11-1,NA
TGTGCCAGTAGTATGCAGGGGCCCAACACTGAAGCTTTCTTT,CASSMQGPNTEAFF,NA,TRBJ1-1,TRBV19,NA
TGTGCCAGCAGCTTAGAAAGGTTCAGGGCGACTGAGCAGTACTTC,CASSLERFRATEQYF,NA,TRBJ2-7,TRBV11-2,once
TGTGCCAGCAGTTTTTTTTGGGACAGGGGGTTCAACGAGCAGTACTTC,CASSFFWDRGFNEQYF,TRBD1,TRBJ2-7,TRBV28,NA
TGTGCCAGTACGGATCTGGGGGCGCATACAGATACGCAGTATTTT,CASTDLGAHTDTQYF,NA,TRBJ2-3,TRBV19,NA
TGTGCCAGCTCACCACCGGTTCCCCGGGAGACCCAGTACTTC,CASSPPVPRETQYF,NA,TRBJ2-5,TRBV18,NA
TGTGCCAGCAAACTAGCAAACCAGGGGGCCAATGAGCAGTTCTTC,CASKLANQGANEQFF,TRBD1,TRBJ2-1,TRBV6-5,NA